The 10 T cell receptor beta chains below were found in one sample sequenced in a study of spatial heterogeneity in lung cancer. The sample's time point: sample taken at primary tumor resection. TCRdb reprocessed the 5' RACE reads via MiXCR and lists one record per CDR3 protein. The sample consists of 24,000 or so distinct CDR3 sequences, 7% of them appearing once. The sequenced sample was PBMCs, obtained at surgery. Receptors were obtained from a male donor with early-stage non-small cell lung cancer.

By share, this clonotype counts as medium-sized (0.01 to 0.1%). The chain employs TRBV28 and TRBJ2-5, with 8 bases aligning to TRBD1. Germline V lookup: CDR1 MDHEN, CDR2 SYDVKM. The CDR3 runs to 16 residues. With V trimmed by 3 bases and J by 0 bases, 6 bases remained unmatched. CDR3 region: CASSFPGTGYQETQYF. DNA for the CDR3: TGTGCCAGCAGTTTCCCTGGGACAGGCTACCAAGAGACCCAGTACTTC.

In its sample, this clonotype was seen many times. The chain employs TRBV7-2 and TRBJ2-3; 7 bases are a match to TRBD2. The germline V gene encodes CDR1 SGHTA and CDR2 FQGNSA. The CDR3 has 16 amino acids. V lost 5 bases to trimming and J lost 4 bases; unmatched junction nucleotides: 12. The CDR3 bases are TGTGCCAGCAGCGCCTTCCTAGCGGATCGCTCAGATACGCAGTATTTT. Translating gives CASSAFLADRSDTQYF.

The chain joins TRBV18 to TRBJ1-5; no firm D call. Trimming stripped 2 bases from V and 2 bases from J, with 4 bases between. The CDR3 length is 13 residues. CDR1 is KGHSH and CDR2 is LQKENI in the germline V gene. In DNA, the CDR3 is TGTGCCAGCTCACCAGCAGGCAATCAGCCCCAGCATTTT. This codes for CASSPAGNQPQHF. Supplemented by reference TRBV18 and TRBJ1-5, the full variable domain reads NAGVMQNPRHLVRRRGQEARLRCSPMKGHSHVYWYRQLPEEGLKFMVYLQKENIIDESGMPKERFSAEFPKEGPSILRIQQVVRGDSAAYFCASSPAGNQPQHFGDGTRLSIL.

As to this clonotype: One junction end does not reproduce the germline sequence, and a read error may be involved. The chain has TRBV10-3 and TRBJ1-5; 7 nucleotides line up with TRBD1. There are 13 residues in the CDR3. Germline V gene sequence: CDR1 ENHRY, CDR2 SYGVKD. CDR3 residues: CAFSETGYEPQHF. CDR3 sequence (DNA): TGTGCCTTCAGTGAGACAGGGTACGAGCCCCAGCATTTT.

This clonotype was seen repeatedly, ten times or more. The chain joins TRBV5-1 to TRBJ2-1; 9 nucleotides line up with TRBD1. CDR1 SGHRS and CDR2 YFSETQ come from the germline V gene. The CDR3 loop spans 14 amino acids. V shed 7 bases, J shed 8 bases, and the junction held 10 bases outside the gene matches. CDR3 coding DNA: TGCGCCAGCGCTCGGGACAGGGACCGGGATGAGCAGTTCTTC. Translation gives CASARDRDRDEQFF. The complete variable domain, with remaining parts taken from reference TRBV5-1 and TRBJ2-1, reads KAGVTQTPRYLIKTRGQQVTLSCSPISGHRSVSWYQQTPGQGLQFLFEYFSETQRNKGNFPGRFSGRQFSNSRSEMNVSTLELGDSALYLCASARDRDRDEQFFGPGTRLTVL.

In its sample, this clonotype was seen many times. The chain employs TRBV7-8 and TRBJ2-3, with 9 positions matching TRBD1. Germline lookup yields CDR1 SGHVS and CDR2 FQNEAQ. The length of the CDR3 is 16 residues. After removal of 0 bases from V and 4 bases from J, the junction contained 5 bases not matched to a gene. CDR3 sequence (DNA): TGTGCCAGCAGCTTAGCGCCGGGACAGGGACCAGATACGCAGTATTTT. It encodes CASSLAPGQGPDTQYF.

The rearrangement joins TRBV12-3 or TRBV12-4 to TRBJ1-2; D gene ambiguous. Trimming cost V 3 bases and J 4 bases, with 3 bases left between them. There are 11 residues in the CDR3. CDR3: CASSFLYGYTF. The CDR3 DNA reads as TGTGCCAGCAGTTTTCTCTATGGCTACACCTTC.

This clonotype ranks as medium-sized. The chain couples TRBV20-1 to TRBJ2-5; TRBD2 agrees at 8 bases. The junction had 12 bases not matched to a gene; V was cut back by 5 bases and J by 7 bases. Germline V gives CDR1 DFQATT, CDR2 SNEGSKA (reference sequence). The CDR3 loop spans 14 amino acids. The CDR3: CSASRGGAGVTQYF. In DNA form, the CDR3 reads TGCAGTGCTTCCCGGGGGGGCGCTGGGGTGACCCAGTACTTC.

This clonotype has a count of ten or more. The rearrangement links TRBV14 to TRBJ2-7, with a possible D match to TRBD1 (5 bases). Germline V gene lookup returns CDR1 SGHDN and CDR2 FVKESK. Trimming removed 5 bases from V and 0 bases from J, with 17 bases in between. The CDR3 has 16 residues. CDR3 sequence: CASSSVGVWSSYEQYF. In DNA, the CDR3 is TGTGCCAGCAGCTCAGTAGGGGTTTGGAGCTCCTACGAGCAGTACTTC.

There are a few counts of this clonotype. The chain employs TRBV2 and TRBJ2-1; D unclear. Germline CDR1 and CDR2: SNHLY and FYNNEI. Trimming left V 7 bases short and J 4 bases short, with 8 bases between. There are 12 residues in the CDR3. The CDR3 nucleotides are TGTGCCAGCAAAGCTACTTACAATGAGCAGTTCTTC. Its protein product is CASKATYNEQFF.